This T cell receptor beta chain appears in the sequencing data of a study of T cell changes during pregnancy in multiple sclerosis. Measured with immunoSEQ multiplex PCR; TCRdb has only the in-frame clones, and not every one. The repertoire includes about 40,000 clones, roughly 85% of them detected once, and approximately 1% sits in the top ten. The J segment lost 12 bases and the V segment lost 5 bases, leaving 21 bases of the junction unmatched. The length of the CDR3 is 18 residues. Per the germline V gene, CDR1 is SGHTA and CDR2 is FQGTGA. This receptor was taken from a female donor with multiple sclerosis, enrolled in a pregnancy study. This material consisted of CD4+ T cells from peripheral blood mononuclear cells, taken after pregnancy. The J gene is TRBJ2-1, the V gene TRBV7-3; 11 bases are a match to TRBD2. CDR3 nucleotides: TGTGCCAGCAGCCTTTCGGCCTCAACCGCACGTACTAGCGGGGGGCAGTTCTTC. This gives the protein CASSLSASTARTSGGQFF.